What follows are 11 T cell receptor beta chains derived from one specimen sequenced in a study of metastatic and nonmetastatic thyroid tumors (dated by TCRdb to the early 2020s). The library was made by PCR. Sequenced on an Illumina HiSeq 4000. In TCRdb, the public reads were trimmed at Q25 with fastp and aligned with MiXCR, with productive beta chains retained. In all, the sample holds approximately 10,000 clones, and roughly 14% of those were seen once. Around 5.7% of the sample comes from the top ten. No patient had received any treatment before thyroid surgery. Sequences were obtained from blood. The receptors derive from a female donor with papillary thyroid cancer or a benign thyroid nodule (not recorded which). Some clones in this sample may be carry-over from other donors' samples.

Only a few counts were recorded for this clone. The V call is TRBV6-2 or TRBV6-3, the J call TRBJ2-3; TRBD2 aligns across 7 bases. The germline V gene encodes CDR1 MNHEY and CDR2 SVGEGT. J gave up 4 bases and V 4 bases, and 8 bases lay outside the gene matches. This CDR3 is 15 amino acids long. The CDR3 DNA reads as TGTGCCAGCAGTTGGGGGGGGAAGGGTTCAGATACGCAGTATTTT. Protein sequence: CASSWGGKGSDTQYF.

The V gene is TRBV6-1, the J gene TRBJ2-2; the D gene is possibly TRBD1 (5 bases). The germline V and J ends were trimmed by 5 bases and 0 bases, with 13 bases remaining between them. The CDR3 length is 16 residues. Germline CDR1 reads MNHNS; CDR2 reads SASEGT. The CDR3 nucleotides read TGTGCCAGCAGTCCCCAGGGCTGTGCGAACACCGGGGAGCTGTTTTTT. This gives the protein CASSPQGCANTGELFF.

The rearrangement joins TRBV5-4 to TRBJ2-6; 7 bases map to TRBD2. The CDR3 sequence is 18 residues long. The trim removed 4 bases at V and 0 bases at J, leaving 10 bases unmatched. Germline-derived CDR1 and CDR2 are SGHNT and YYREEE (reference sequence). CDR3 sequence reads: CASSVGLHRGSGANVLTF. The CDR3 bases are TGTGCCAGCAGCGTGGGACTACACCGGGGCTCTGGGGCCAACGTCCTGACTTTC.

This clone is classed as medium-sized. CDR3 sequence: CASSQDRIGGGYTF. Written as DNA, the CDR3 is TGTGCCAGCAGCCAAGATAGAATAGGGGGTGGCTACACCTTC. The V gene is TRBV3-1, the J gene TRBJ1-2; tentative D call: TRBD1 (6 bases). This CDR3 comprises 14 residues. V lost 0 bases and J 7 bases, leaving 12 bases between the germline ends. Germline CDR1 LGHDT, CDR2 YNNKEL (reference sequence).

This clone qualifies as medium-sized. The chain couples TRBV24-1 to TRBJ2-1; 9 positions agree with TRBD1. Germline V gives CDR1 KGHDR, CDR2 SFDVKD. The CDR3 covers 16 residues. J gave up 5 bases and V 4 bases, and 8 bases lay outside the gene matches. The CDR3 protein is CATSEPDRGGHNEQFF. The CDR3 DNA is TGTGCCACCAGTGAGCCGGACAGGGGAGGACACAATGAGCAGTTCTTC.

This rearrangement joins TRBV6-5 to TRBJ1-5; D remains ambiguous. Trimming took off 7 bases at V and 0 bases at J, with 13 bases between the two ends. Germline lookup yields CDR1 MNHEY and CDR2 SVGAGI. This CDR3 has 15 residues. The CDR3 coding sequence is TGTGCCAGCATTATCTCCCTGGATAGCAATCAGCCCCAGCATTTT. Amino acids: CASIISLDSNQPQHF.

This clone was counted only a few times. The chain recombines TRBV19 with TRBJ2-5, with a tentative D call TRBD2 (6 bases). V lost 5 bases to trimming and J lost 7 bases, with 11 bases between them. CDR1 and CDR2 from the germline V gene are LNHDA and SQIVND (reference sequence). This CDR3 contains 12 residues. The CDR3 DNA follows: TGTGCCAGTAGTCTGGAGGAGGGGACCCAGTACTTC. It is translated as CASSLEEGTQYF.

This clone qualifies as medium-sized (0.01 to 0.1%). CDR3 DNA sequence: TGTGCCAGCAGTGAAGGCCAACAGGGGTATGGCTACACCTTC. This sequence encodes CASSEGQQGYGYTF. The chain couples TRBV2 to TRBJ1-2, with 7 bases that match TRBD1. This CDR3 spans 14 amino acids. Trimming removed 1 base from V and 5 bases from J; junction bases left unmatched: 4. Germline loops: CDR1 SNHLY, CDR2 FYNNEI.

The rearrangement joins TRBV7-1 to TRBJ2-3; D remains unclear. TRBV7-1 is classed as an ORF, of uncertain function. The V and J ends lost 6 bases and 1 base respectively, with 26 bases between them. This CDR3 spans 19 amino acids. CDR3 in amino acids: CASSALGSSLPFGTDTQYF. As DNA, the CDR3 is TGTGCCAGCAGTGCCCTGGGCTCCAGCCTCCCCTTTGGCACAGATACGCAGTATTTT.

This clone has ten or more counts. The V call is TRBV19, the J call TRBJ2-5; D is undetermined. Looked up from germline, CDR1 is LNHDA and CDR2 is SQIVND (reference sequence). V lost 5 bases to trimming and J lost 3 bases, with 10 bases between them. The CDR3 sequence is 13 residues long. CDR3 sequence reads: CASSGNAKETQYF. In DNA, the CDR3 is TGTGCCAGTAGTGGGAACGCAAAAGAGACCCAGTACTTC. The whole variable domain, filled in from reference TRBV19 and TRBJ2-5, reads DGGITQSPKYLFRKEGQNVTLSCEQNLNHDAMYWYRQDPGQGLRLIYYSQIVNDFQKGDIAEGYSVSREKKESFPLTVTSAQKNPTAFYLCASSGNAKETQYFGPGTRLLVL.

By sample fraction, this clone is medium-sized. The chain combines TRBV11-2 with TRBJ2-7; TRBD1 or TRBD2 may be the D gene (5 bases each). CDR3 length: 14 amino acids. Germline V gene lookup returns CDR1 SGHAT and CDR2 FQNNGV. V was clipped by 5 bases and J by 2 bases, with 13 bases between them. The CDR3 protein is CASSPRGGPYEQYF. In nucleotides, the CDR3 is TGTGCCAGCAGCCCGAGGGGCGGTCCCTACGAGCAGTACTTC.